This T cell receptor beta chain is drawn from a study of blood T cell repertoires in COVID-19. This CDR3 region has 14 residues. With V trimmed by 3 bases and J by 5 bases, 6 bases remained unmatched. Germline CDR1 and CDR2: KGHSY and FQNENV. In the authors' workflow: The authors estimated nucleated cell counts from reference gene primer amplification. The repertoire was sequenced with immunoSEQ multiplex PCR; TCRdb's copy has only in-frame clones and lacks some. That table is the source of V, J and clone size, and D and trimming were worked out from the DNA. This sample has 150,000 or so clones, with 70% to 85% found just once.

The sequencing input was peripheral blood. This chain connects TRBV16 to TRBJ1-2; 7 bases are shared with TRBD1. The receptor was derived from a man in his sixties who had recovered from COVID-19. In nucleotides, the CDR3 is TGTGCCAGCAGCCACCGACAGGGAGAATATGGCTACACCTTC. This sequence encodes CASSHRQGEYGYTF.